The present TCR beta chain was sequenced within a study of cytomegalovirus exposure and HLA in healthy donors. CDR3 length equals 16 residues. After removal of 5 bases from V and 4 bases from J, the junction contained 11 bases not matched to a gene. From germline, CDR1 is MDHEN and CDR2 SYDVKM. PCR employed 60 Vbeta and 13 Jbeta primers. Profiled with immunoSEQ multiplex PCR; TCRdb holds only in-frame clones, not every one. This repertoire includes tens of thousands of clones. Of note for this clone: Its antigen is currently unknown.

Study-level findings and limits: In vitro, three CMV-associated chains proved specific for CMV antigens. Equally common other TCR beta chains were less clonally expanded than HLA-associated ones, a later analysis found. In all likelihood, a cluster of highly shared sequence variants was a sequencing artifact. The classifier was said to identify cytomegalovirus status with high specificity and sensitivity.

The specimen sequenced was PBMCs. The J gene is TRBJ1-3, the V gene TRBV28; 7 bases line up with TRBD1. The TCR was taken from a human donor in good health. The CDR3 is CASSQPRDSKGNTIYF. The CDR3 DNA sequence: TGTGCCAGCAGTCAACCTCGGGACAGCAAAGGAAACACCATATATTTT.